The 29 T cell receptor beta chains listed next were all sequenced from one sample in a study of T cells in localized non-small cell lung cancer. The data were produced by immunoSEQ multiplex PCR, yet TCRdb's version contains in-frame clones alone and is incomplete. The top ten hold roughly 22% of the sample, which has tens of thousands of clones, approximately 87% seen once. This sample comprised peripheral blood, obtained before any cancer treatment. These receptors all stem from a male donor aged 60 or older with stage III squamous cell lung carcinoma.

This chain links TRBV10-1 with TRBJ2-3; 8 positions match TRBD1. The germline V gene has CDR1 WNHNN and CDR2 SYGVQD (reference sequence). Germline trimming cut 4 bases from V and 3 bases from J; bases unmatched to any gene: 6. CDR3 size: 15 residues. The CDR3 region is CASSGGTGRTDTQYF. The CDR3 nucleotides are TGCGCCAGCAGTGGGGGGACAGGCCGGACAGATACGCAGTATTTT.

This rearrangement joins TRBV19 to TRBJ2-5, with D possibly TRBD1 on 6 matching bases. Germline V gene lookup returns CDR1 LNHDA and CDR2 SQIVND (reference sequence). Trimming removed 8 bases at V and 1 base at J, with 20 bases between. This CDR3 contains 16 residues. CDR3 sequence reads: CASSNGGGQSQETQYF. DNA for the CDR3: TGTGCCAGTTCCAACGGTGGAGGACAGAGCCAAGAGACCCAGTACTTC.

The chain combines TRBV6-6 with TRBJ1-6; D might be TRBD1 (5 bases). Germline lookup yields CDR1 MNHNY and CDR2 SVGAGI (reference sequence). The CDR3 consists of 14 residues. Trimming pared 8 bases from V and 7 bases from J, leaving 15 bases between. The chain's CDR3 is CASASGTANSPLHF. Here the CDR3 DNA reads TGTGCCAGCGCCTCCGGGACCGCCAATTCACCCCTCCACTTT.

This chain connects TRBV6-1 to TRBJ1-2, with D uncertain. This CDR3 spans 15 amino acids. Trimming took 2 bases from V and 5 from J, leaving 15 bases between them. Per the germline V gene, CDR1 is MNHNS and CDR2 is SASEGT. CDR3 loop: CASSEMSRPAYGYTF. The CDR3 coding sequence is TGTGCCAGCAGTGAAATGTCCAGGCCCGCATATGGCTACACCTTC.

The J gene is TRBJ1-6, the V gene TRBV7-9, with D unresolved. The CDR3 length is 11 residues. V lost 3 bases, J lost 8 bases, and 2 bases lay in between. CDR1 and CDR2 (germline): SEHNR, FQNEAQ (reference sequence). CDR3 amino acids: CASSLDSPLHF. The CDR3 DNA sequence: TGTGCCAGCAGCTTGGATTCACCCCTCCACTTT.

The rearrangement links TRBV19 to TRBJ1-5, with 7 bases identical to TRBD1. This CDR3 is built from 14 residues. V gave up 6 bases and J gave up 3 bases; unmatched junction bases: 5. The germline CDR1 and CDR2 sequences are LNHDA and SQIVND (reference sequence). CDR3 coding DNA: TGTGCCAGTAGACCGGGACAGTTCAATCAGCCCCAGCATTTT. Translating it yields CASRPGQFNQPQHF.

The rearrangement links TRBV5-1 to TRBJ1-2; TRBD1 matches 9 bases. Germline trimming cut 4 bases from V and 3 bases from J; bases unmatched to any gene: 7. Germline V lookup: CDR1 SGHRS, CDR2 YFSETQ. This CDR3 is 15 amino acids long. CDR3 coding DNA: TGCGCCAGCAGCCCCGACAGGGGGACGGACTATGGCTACACCTTC. Translated, it gives CASSPDRGTDYGYTF.

The chain combines TRBV4-2 with TRBJ2-2; 7 positions agree with TRBD2. This CDR3 region has 17 residues. Germline CDR1 LGHNA, CDR2 YNFKEQ. The V segment lost 1 base and the J segment 2 bases; nucleotides outside the gene matches: 7. The CDR3 DNA is TGTGCCAGCAGCCAAGTTCTTGCGGGGGATAACACCGGGGAGCTGTTTTTT. Its translation is CASSQVLAGDNTGELFF.

V and J are TRBV2 and TRBJ1-5, with D unresolved. CDR1 SNHLY and CDR2 FYNNEI come from the germline V gene. Trimming removed 4 bases at V and 4 bases at J, with 5 bases between. This CDR3 has 12 amino acids. The CDR3 sequence is CASSVGNQPQHF. CDR3 sequence (DNA): TGTGCCAGCAGTGTAGGAAATCAGCCCCAGCATTTT. The whole variable domain, remainder taken from reference TRBV2 and TRBJ1-5, is EPEVTQTPSHQVTQMGQEVILRCVPISNHLYFYWYRQILGQKVEFLVSFYNNEISEKSEIFDDQFSVERPDGSNFTLKIRSTKLEDSAMYFCASSVGNQPQHFGDGTRLSIL.

The chain is built from TRBV4-2 and TRBJ2-2, with D perhaps matching TRBD1 or TRBD2 (6 bases each). This CDR3 has 15 amino acids. The germline CDR1 and CDR2 sequences are LGHNA and YNFKEQ. The V gene lost 4 bases and the J gene lost 1 base, with 10 bases spanning the gap. In DNA form, the CDR3 reads TGTGCCAGCAGCCTCGGGGGCTTGAACACCGGGGAGCTGTTTTTT. It specifies CASSLGGLNTGELFF.

V gene TRBV11-2 combines with J gene TRBJ1-4; D not certain. Trimming shortened V by 0 bases and J by 7 bases, and 9 bases separated the two germline ends. CDR1 SGHAT and CDR2 FQNNGV come from the germline V gene. CDR3 length: 14 amino acids. CDR3 in amino acids: CASSLDVLSEKLFF. The DNA for the CDR3 is TGTGCCAGCAGCTTAGATGTGCTGAGTGAAAAACTGTTTTTT.

The rearrangement joins TRBV16 to TRBJ1-2; no reliable D call. V lost 2 bases, J lost 0 bases, and 7 bases lay in between. The CDR3 runs to 14 residues. The germline CDR1 and CDR2 sequences are KGHSY and FQNENV. CDR3 nucleotide sequence: TGTGCCAGCAGCCAACCGGACTCTAACTATGGCTACACCTTC. It encodes CASSQPDSNYGYTF.

This rearrangement joins TRBV5-1 to TRBJ2-5; TRBD2 agrees at 14 bases. The germline V gene encodes CDR1 SGHRS and CDR2 YFSETQ. V was clipped by 4 bases and J by 5 bases; unmatched bases: 7. CDR3 length equals 16 residues. Here the CDR3 DNA reads TGCGCCAGCAGCCCAGGGACTAGCGGGGGCGAGGAGACCCAGTACTTC. It codes for CASSPGTSGGEETQYF. Supplemented by reference TRBV5-1 and TRBJ2-5, the full variable domain reads KAGVTQTPRYLIKTRGQQVTLSCSPISGHRSVSWYQQTPGQGLQFLFEYFSETQRNKGNFPGRFSGRQFSNSRSEMNVSTLELGDSALYLCASSPGTSGGEETQYFGPGTRLLVL.

The CDR3 region is CACSRGLGETQYF. The DNA of the CDR3 is TGTGCCTGTAGCAGGGGTTTGGGAGAGACCCAGTACTTC. The chain has TRBV30 and TRBJ2-5; D is possibly TRBD1 (6 bases). This CDR3 has 13 residues. CDR1 and CDR2 from the germline V gene are GTSNPN and SVGIG (reference sequence). The V end lost 6 bases, the J end lost 4 bases, and 15 bases lay between the germline ends.

This chain joins TRBV5-1 and TRBJ1-2; perhaps TRBD1 as D (6 bases). The CDR3 is 14 residues long. The germline gives CDR1 SGHRS, CDR2 YFSETQ. The ends were cut back, 1 base at V and 8 bases at J, with 15 bases in the middle. CDR3 DNA sequence: TGCGCCAGCAGCTTGAATCAGGGGCAAGGGGGCTACACCTTC. Its protein product is CASSLNQGQGGYTF.

V usage is TRBV5-6 and J usage is TRBJ1-6, with D unclear. V was cut by 3 bases and J by 7 bases, with 8 bases left in between. Per the germline V gene, CDR1 is SGHDT and CDR2 is YYEEEE. The CDR3 covers 13 residues. As DNA, the CDR3 is TGTGCCAGCAGCTCCGGCCGAAATTCACCCCTCCACTTT. Translation gives CASSSGRNSPLHF.

The rearrangement links TRBV6-1 to TRBJ2-7; 7 bases map to TRBD2. Germline lookup yields CDR1 MNHNS and CDR2 SASEGT. The length of the CDR3 is 14 residues. Germline trimming cut 8 bases from V and 8 bases from J; bases unmatched to any gene: 15. CDR3 residues: CASRSVGRELKQYV. CDR3 coding DNA: TGTGCCAGCCGTTCGGTGGGGCGGGAGTTAAAGCAGTACGTC.

The chain joins TRBV15 to TRBJ2-5, with 11 bases that match TRBD1. Germline lookup yields CDR1 LNHNV and CDR2 YYDKDF (reference sequence). Losses at the gene ends were 7 bases for V and 1 base for J; bases not matched to a gene: 5. This CDR3 has 15 amino acids. CDR3 protein: CATTSDRGLQETQYF. CDR3 bases: TGTGCCACCACCTCGGACAGGGGGCTCCAAGAGACCCAGTACTTC. Based on the CDR3 plus reference TRBV15 and TRBJ2-5, the full variable domain is DAMVIQNPRYQVTQFGKPVTLSCSQTLNHNVMYWYQQKSSQAPKLLFHYYDKDFNNEADTPDNFQSRRPNTSFCFLDIRSPGLGDTAMYLCATTSDRGLQETQYFGPGTRLLVL.

A single count supports this clone. This sequence joins TRBV5-8 and TRBJ1-4; 7 bases align to TRBD1. Trimming cost V 0 bases and J 3 bases; bases outside gene matches: 2. The CDR3 runs to 15 residues. Germline CDR1 and CDR2: SGHTS and YDEGEE. The CDR3 protein is CASSLGQGPNEKLFF. In nucleotides, the CDR3 is TGTGCCAGCAGCTTGGGACAGGGCCCTAATGAAAAACTGTTTTTT.

The rearrangement links TRBV14 to TRBJ1-2; D is ambiguous. There are 13 residues in the CDR3. Germline V gene lookup returns CDR1 SGHDN and CDR2 FVKESK. Trimming left V 0 bases short and J 5 bases short, with 7 bases between. The CDR3, as DNA: TGTGCCAGCAGCCAAGACCAAGTATATGGCTACACCTTC. This encodes CASSQDQVYGYTF.

The V and J genes are TRBV12-5 and TRBJ2-3; D call uncertain. Germline V gene sequence: CDR1 LGHNT, CDR2 FRNRAP. The CDR3 has 14 amino acids. V shed 5 bases and J shed 3 bases, with 12 bases lying between them. The CDR3 sequence: CASGNWGWTDTQYF. CDR3 nucleotides: TGTGCTAGTGGTAACTGGGGTTGGACAGATACGCAGTATTTT. Together with reference TRBV12-5 and TRBJ2-3, the CDR3 gives the full variable domain: DARVTQTPRHKVTEMGQEVTMRCQPILGHNTVFWYRQTMMQGLELLAYFRNRAPLDDSGMPKDRFSAEMPDATLATLKIQPSEPRDSAVYFCASGNWGWTDTQYFGPGTRLTVL.

The V call is TRBV5-1, the J call TRBJ2-4; no firm D call. The CDR3 loop spans 15 amino acids. Trimming removed 0 bases at V and 11 bases at J, with 18 bases between. CDR1 SGHRS and CDR2 YFSETQ come from the germline V gene. The CDR3 spells CASSLEERAVDVQYF. As DNA, the CDR3 is TGCGCCAGCAGCTTGGAGGAGCGCGCAGTCGACGTTCAGTACTTC.

The rearrangement joins TRBV14 to TRBJ1-2; D not resolved. Germline values: CDR1 SGHDN, CDR2 FVKESK. The CDR3 has 14 residues. Trimming took off 5 bases at V and 6 bases at J, with 16 bases between the two ends. The CDR3 reads CASSSWTGGNGYTF. For the CDR3, the DNA is TGTGCCAGCAGCTCTTGGACGGGAGGGAATGGCTACACCTTC.

The chain links TRBV6-5 to TRBJ1-2; D is possibly TRBD1 (6 bases). The CDR3 is 13 amino acids. Germline CDR1 MNHEY, CDR2 SVGAGI. The germline V and J ends were trimmed by 6 bases and 8 bases, with 16 bases remaining between them. The CDR3 nucleotides are TGTGCCAGCAGCTCGGACAGACTTATAGGCTACACCTTC. Translating it yields CASSSDRLIGYTF.

V and J are TRBV28 and TRBJ2-3; TRBD2 agrees at 9 bases. Germline CDR1 is MDHEN and CDR2 is SYDVKM. CDR3 length equals 14 residues. J gave up 4 bases and V 6 bases, and 5 bases lay outside the gene matches. As DNA, the CDR3 is TGTGCCAGCAGCGACCGGACTAGCGCAGATACGCAGTATTTT. This translates into CASSDRTSADTQYF.

This rearrangement joins TRBV19 to TRBJ1-6, with TRBD1 identical over 7 bases. V dropped 5 bases and J dropped 12; count of bases not matched to a gene: 13. CDR1 LNHDA and CDR2 SQIVND come from the germline V gene (reference sequence). The CDR3 contains 15 residues. The CDR3 bases are TGTGCCAGTAGTGCCAACAGGGGTCCTTCAGGACCCCTCCACTTT. Protein product: CASSANRGPSGPLHF.

The V call is TRBV6-6, the J call TRBJ2-5; D is uncertain. V dropped 7 bases and J dropped 3 bases, with 9 bases sitting between them. CDR1 is MNHNY, CDR2 SVGAGI, per germline (reference sequence). The CDR3 contains 12 residues. Here the CDR3 reads CASKHGEETQYF. Written as DNA, the CDR3 is TGTGCCAGCAAACATGGGGAAGAGACCCAGTACTTC.

This clone was recorded once. The chain uses TRBV7-2 and TRBJ2-3, with TRBD2 matching over 13 bases. Germline lookup yields CDR1 SGHTA and CDR2 FQGNSA. With V trimmed by 5 bases and J by 0 bases, 8 bases remained unmatched. The CDR3 is made up of 18 amino acids. For the CDR3, the DNA is TGTGCCAGCAGCCCAGTGGGACTAGCGGGGACTAGCACAGATACGCAGTATTTT. This encodes CASSPVGLAGTSTDTQYF.

The chain uses TRBV14 and TRBJ2-5, with D hard to call. Deletions cut 0 bases from V and 5 bases from J, with 10 bases between. This CDR3 contains 14 residues. CDR1 and CDR2 from the germline V gene are SGHDN and FVKESK. This chain's CDR3 is CASSQDRVRETQYF. The DNA of the CDR3 is TGTGCCAGCAGCCAAGATAGGGTTCGCGAGACCCAGTACTTC.